A single sample is the source of the 14 T cell receptor beta chains below, sequenced in a study of control samples from healthy donors and cancer patients. The table came from immunoSEQ multiplex PCR; TCRdb's copy has only in-frame clones and leaves some out. In the table there are roughly 130,000 clones, roughly 89% of which are singletons. Sequencing input: blood. All receptors derive from a man aged 25 to 40 in good health.

The V call is TRBV6-5, the J call TRBJ1-1; D remains ambiguous. The V and J ends lost 4 bases and 10 bases respectively, with 16 bases between them. The CDR3 has 13 amino acids. Germline V lookup: CDR1 MNHEY, CDR2 SVGAGI. CDR3 nucleotides: TGTGCCAGCAGTTCTAGTCAGTTCCTTCGAGCTTTCTTT. Translating it yields CASSSSQFLRAFF.

The chain couples TRBV4-1 to TRBJ2-2, with a weak D call TRBD2 (5 bases). The V gene lost 4 bases and the J gene lost 6 bases, with 21 bases spanning the gap. The CDR3 loop spans 17 amino acids. Germline assignment: CDR1 MGHRA and CDR2 YSYEKL. For the CDR3, the DNA is TGCGCCAGCAGCCCCTTCCGCGCGGGCCAGCTAGCCGGGGAGCTGTTTTTT. Its protein product is CASSPFRAGQLAGELFF.

V usage is TRBV6-5 and J usage is TRBJ2-1, with D hard to call. In germline, CDR1 is MNHEY, CDR2 SVGAGI. This CDR3 has 12 amino acids. Trimming removed 8 bases from V and 9 bases from J, with 14 bases in between. The CDR3 DNA sequence: TGTGCCAGCCTCACGGGCGCTGGTGAGCAGTTCTTC. It yields the protein CASLTGAGEQFF.

This chain joins TRBV29-1 and TRBJ2-5, with 9 positions matching TRBD2. The junction had 9 bases not matched to a gene; V was cut back by 6 bases and J by 7 bases. The CDR3 contains 13 residues. Germline CDR1 and CDR2: SQVTM and ANQGSEA. The CDR3 DNA reads TGCAGCGTGGGGGCGCGGGAGGGCCGGACCCAGTACTTC. Protein sequence: CSVGAREGRTQYF.

The V gene is TRBV30, the J gene TRBJ2-3; the D gene is possibly TRBD1 (6 bases). CDR1 is GTSNPN and CDR2 is SVGIG in the germline V gene (reference sequence). The germline V and J ends were trimmed by 5 bases and 0 bases, with 15 bases remaining between them. The CDR3 is 15 amino acids. Here the CDR3 reads CAWAKQGPSTDTQYF. CDR3 in DNA: TGTGCCTGGGCCAAACAGGGCCCAAGCACAGATACGCAGTATTTT. Based on the CDR3 plus reference TRBV30 and TRBJ2-3, the full variable domain is SQTIHQWPATLVQPVGSPLSLECTVEGTSNPNLYWYRQAAGRGLQLLFYSVGIGQISSEVPQNLSASRPQDRQFILSSKKLLLSDSGFYLCAWAKQGPSTDTQYFGPGTRLTVL.

The chain is built from TRBV6-2 or TRBV6-3 and TRBJ2-7, with TRBD2 matching over 8 bases. The length of the CDR3 is 14 residues. CDR1 and CDR2 from the germline V gene are MNHEY and SVGEGT. V was clipped by 4 bases and J by 4 bases; unmatched bases: 6. In nucleotides, the CDR3 is TGTGCCAGCAGTTGGGGCGGGAGGTCTTACGAGCAGTACTTC. Its translation: CASSWGGRSYEQYF.

The gene calls are TRBV18 and TRBJ2-7, with D hard to call. The length of the CDR3 is 13 residues. Germline-derived CDR1 and CDR2 are KGHSH and LQKENI. V lost 1 base and J lost 7, with 11 bases in between. The CDR3 loop reads CASSPLSSGEQYF. For the CDR3, the DNA is TGTGCCAGCTCACCACTATCGTCTGGGGAGCAGTACTTC.

The chain is built from TRBV4-1 and TRBJ2-3; D is undetermined. The CDR3 spans 15 residues. Germline lookup yields CDR1 MGHRA and CDR2 YSYEKL. V was shortened by 1 base and J by 1 base, with 9 bases between the two germline ends. The CDR3 here is CASSQGGGRTDTQYF. In DNA form, the CDR3 reads TGCGCCAGCAGCCAAGGTGGCGGTCGCACAGATACGCAGTATTTT.

This rearrangement joins TRBV6-2 or TRBV6-3 to TRBJ2-1, with 7 bases that match TRBD2. J lost 7 bases, V lost 5 bases, and 8 bases had no gene match. Germline V gene lookup returns CDR1 MNHEY and CDR2 SVGEGT. The CDR3 is 14 residues long. The CDR3 DNA is TGTGCCAGCAGTCCGACTAGCCGTAGGAATGAGCAGTTCTTC. Residues: CASSPTSRRNEQFF.

The chain is built from TRBV7-2 and TRBJ2-7; D might be TRBD2 (5 bases). With 1 base removed from V and 0 bases from J, the gap between germline ends came to 16 bases. Germline-derived CDR1 and CDR2 are SGHTA and FQGNSA. This CDR3 is 17 amino acids long. CDR3 protein: CASSLGGGRRRSYEQYF. The CDR3 DNA follows: TGTGCCAGCAGCTTAGGCGGAGGACGCCGCCGCTCCTACGAGCAGTACTTC.

The chain combines TRBV2 with TRBJ2-7; maybe TRBD1 (5 bases). Trimming removed 2 bases from V and 5 bases from J, with 16 bases in between. Per germline, CDR1 SNHLY and CDR2 FYNNEI. The CDR3 totals 15 residues. The CDR3 nucleotides read TGTGCCAGCAGTGAAAGAAGCCTCGGACACCACGAGCAGTACTTC. It encodes CASSERSLGHHEQYF. The variable domain in full, completed from reference TRBV2 and TRBJ2-7, reads EPEVTQTPSHQVTQMGQEVILRCVPISNHLYFYWYRQILGQKVEFLVSFYNNEISEKSEIFDDQFSVERPDGSNFTLKIRSTKLEDSAMYFCASSERSLGHHEQYFGPGTRLTVT.

This clone showed up just once. Its ends do not fully match the called genes, so a read error is possible. This chain joins TRBV12-5 and TRBJ2-1; D tentatively fits TRBD1 or TRBD2 (5 bases each). Germline CDR1 and CDR2: LGHNT and FRNRAP. This CDR3 contains 11 residues. This CDR3 reads CASGRDLLGVF. In DNA form, the CDR3 reads TGTGCTAGTGGCCGGGACCTCCTAGGGGTCTTC. Combining the CDR3 with reference TRBV12-5 and TRBJ2-1 gives the whole variable domain DARVTQTPRHKVTEMGQEVTMRCQPILGHNTVFWYRQTMMQGLELLAYFRNRAPLDDSGMPKDRFSAEMPDATLATLKIQPSEPRDSAVYFCASGRDLLGVFGPGTRLTVL.

The rearrangement joins TRBV24-1 to TRBJ1-1, with D possibly matching TRBD1 (6 bases). The length of the CDR3 is 12 residues. Trimming took 8 bases from V and 5 from J, leaving 11 bases between them. The germline gives CDR1 KGHDR, CDR2 SFDVKD. The chain's CDR3 is CATKGGGTEAFF. The CDR3 DNA reads TGTGCCACCAAGGGGGGCGGAACTGAAGCTTTCTTT.

This chain connects TRBV9 to TRBJ1-1, with D tentatively TRBD1 (6 bases). The CDR3 consists of 14 residues. CDR1 is SGDLS and CDR2 is YYNGEE in the germline V gene. The V end lost 5 bases, the J end lost 5 bases, and 16 bases lay between the germline ends. The CDR3, as DNA: TGTGCCAGCAGGGCCCACAGGGTGATGACTGAAGCTTTCTTT. Residues: CASRAHRVMTEAFF.